These T cell receptor beta chains were read from a single sample in a study of blood T cell repertoires in COVID-19. Some clones are missing from TCRdb's copy, which holds only in-frame ones; the method was immunoSEQ multiplex PCR. The sample records about 200,000 clones, around 86% being singletons. Sequencing was carried out using PBMCs or T cells enriched from blood (not recorded which). Receptors were obtained from a man aged 35-49 years with acute COVID-19. Both conserved end residues are part of each CDR3. The D gene is left open where the match is weak. For some rows the clone size is stated as once, few or many, or as a class when expanded; others skip it.

TRBV28	NA	TRBJ1-2	NA	CASSSRSYGYTF	TGTGCCAGCAGTTCCAGATCCTATGGCTACACCTTC
TRBV19	NA	TRBJ1-5	TRBD1	CASSYSGGGNQPQHF	TGTGCCAGTAGTTATTCAGGGGGCGGCAATCAGCCCCAGCATTTT
TRBV3-1/TRBV3-2	NA	TRBJ2-5	NA	CASSQDQANRYF	TGTGCCAGCAGCCAAGATCAGGCCAATCGGTACTTC
TRBV7-8	NA	TRBJ1-1	TRBD1	CASSLGQTGGTEAFF	TGTGCCAGCAGCTTAGGCCAAACAGGGGGCACTGAAGCTTTCTTT
TRBV28	few	TRBJ1-4	NA	CASRLTGFLFF	TGTGCCAGCAGACTCACAGGGTTCCTGTTTTTT
TRBV30	NA	TRBJ1-1	TRBD1	CAWSVLRAGGLEAEAFF	TGTGCCTGGAGTGTACTTAGGGCAGGGGGCCTGGAAGCAGAAGCTTTCTTT
TRBV28	NA	TRBJ2-7	NA	CASSLWRQGGSYEQYF	TGTGCCAGCAGTTTATGGCGGCAGGGTGGGTCCTACGAGCAGTACTTC
TRBV6-1	NA	TRBJ1-2	TRBD1	CASSEWGQGANYGYTF	TGTGCCAGCAGTGAGTGGGGACAGGGGGCAAACTATGGCTACACCTTC
TRBV4-1	NA	TRBJ2-3	NA	CASSQVLGATDTQYF	TGCGCCAGCAGCCAAGTGCTTGGAGCCACAGATACGCAGTATTTT
TRBV19	NA	TRBJ2-1	NA	CASTSRTDPPGNEQFF	TGTGCCAGTACAAGTCGGACAGATCCTCCAGGGAATGAGCAGTTCTTC
TRBV18	NA	TRBJ1-2	NA	CASSPSAGGGDYGYTF	TGTGCCAGCTCACCCTCTGCGGGAGGTGGTGACTATGGCTACACCTTC
TRBV27	NA	TRBJ2-1	NA	CASSPQQAGEQFF	TGTGCCAGCAGCCCCCAACAAGCAGGTGAGCAGTTCTTC
TRBV7-9	NA	TRBJ2-7	NA	CASSNPPVEGWYF	TGTGCCAGCAGCAATCCGCCAGTCGAGGGCTGGTACTTC
TRBV6-5	NA	TRBJ2-4	NA	CASSPPGVAKNIQYF	TGTGCCAGCAGCCCCCCGGGGGTAGCCAAAAACATTCAGTACTTC